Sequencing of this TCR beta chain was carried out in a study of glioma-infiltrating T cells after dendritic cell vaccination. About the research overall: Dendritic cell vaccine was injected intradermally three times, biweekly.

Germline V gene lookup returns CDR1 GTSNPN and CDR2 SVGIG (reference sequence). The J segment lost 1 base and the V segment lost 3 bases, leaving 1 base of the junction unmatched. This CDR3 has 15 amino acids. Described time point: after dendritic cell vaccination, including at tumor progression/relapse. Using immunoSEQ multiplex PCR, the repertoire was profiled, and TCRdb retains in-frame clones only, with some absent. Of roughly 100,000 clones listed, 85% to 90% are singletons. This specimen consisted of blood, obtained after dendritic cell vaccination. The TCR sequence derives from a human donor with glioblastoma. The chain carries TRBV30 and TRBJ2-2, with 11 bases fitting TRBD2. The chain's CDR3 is CAWSGTSGNTGELFF. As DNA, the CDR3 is TGTGCCTGGAGCGGGACTAGCGGGAACACCGGGGAGCTGTTTTTT. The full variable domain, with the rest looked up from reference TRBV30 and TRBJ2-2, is SQTIHQWPATLVQPVGSPLSLECTVEGTSNPNLYWYRQAAGRGLQLLFYSVGIGQISSEVPQNLSASRPQDRQFILSSKKLLLSDSGFYLCAWSGTSGNTGELFFGEGSRLTVL.